This T cell receptor beta chain stems from a study of blood T cell repertoires in COVID-19. The overall study: Samples representing acute and convalescent COVID-19 were sourced from the United States, Italy and Spain. T cells, B-cell-depleted T cells, or PBMCs provided the cDNA or gDNA that served as material.

Methods used by the authors: By means of reference gene primer amplification, nucleated cell counts were estimated. Method: immunoSEQ multiplex PCR; TCRdb's copy keeps in-frame clones and lacks some. Clone size and V and J calls were adopted from that table, with D and trimming inferred from the DNA. Of around 210,000 clones in the sample, around 85% were seen once. Germline V gene sequence: CDR1 SQVTM, CDR2 ANQGSEA. The CDR3 loop spans 10 amino acids. The J segment lost 13 bases and the V segment lost 7 bases, leaving 9 bases of the junction unmatched. Seattle cases were enrolled at active infection and followed longitudinally.

This chain joins TRBV29-1 and TRBJ1-1; 7 bases agree with TRBD1. Sequenced material: peripheral blood. The origin of this receptor is a man in his sixties with COVID-19, enrolled during active disease. This CDR3 is CSDETGVGFF. The CDR3 nucleotides are TGCAGCGACGAAACAGGGGTTGGTTTCTTT.